The 31 T cell receptor beta chains presented below share a single source sample, sequenced in a study of molecular identifiers for immune sequencing clone quantification. From the PCR reads, TCRdb called clonotypes with MiXCR, one entry per CDR3 protein. The sample lists 490,000 or so distinct CDR3 sequences, about a fifth occurring once. Input material: naive CD8+ T cells from blood, with Jurkat cell RNA spiked in. Subset noted: FACS-sorted CD8+CD4-CCR7+CD45RA+ naive T cells. The receptors come from a human donor in good health. Some libraries in this study had Jurkat cell RNA spiked in.

This clonotype came up once. This may be a read error: a much more frequent sequence differs by one nucleotide. V gene TRBV15 combines with J gene TRBJ2-1; 10 nucleotides line up with TRBD1. Germline assignment: CDR1 LNHNV and CDR2 YYDKDF (reference sequence). Unmatched junction bases numbered 5, after V lost 4 bases and J lost 5 bases. CDR3 size: 15 residues. CDR3 region: CATSIRDRGHNEQFF. The CDR3 nucleotides read TGTGCCACCAGCATACGGGACAGGGGTCACAATGAGCAGTTCTTC.

Of note for this clonotype: A much larger clone lies a single base off, so this may be a read error. The chain employs TRBV19 and TRBJ1-2; possibly TRBD1 for D (6 bases). From germline, CDR1 is LNHDA and CDR2 SQIVND (reference sequence). The CDR3 contains 14 residues. The germline V and J ends were trimmed by 4 bases and 4 bases, with 13 bases remaining between them. In DNA, the CDR3 is TGTGCCAGTAGTACCCCCGGACAGATCTATGGCTACACCTTC. It is translated as CASSTPGQIYGYTF. The full variable domain, rest sourced from reference TRBV19 and TRBJ1-2, is DGGITQSPKYLFRKEGQNVTLSCEQNLNHDAMYWYRQDPGQGLRLIYYSQIVNDFQKGDIAEGYSVSREKKESFPLTVTSAQKNPTAFYLCASSTPGQIYGYTFGSGTRLTVV.

This clonotype was detected ten times or more. V gene TRBV7-3 combines with J gene TRBJ2-1; TRBD2 agrees at 9 bases. The germline V gene encodes CDR1 SGHTA and CDR2 FQGTGA. The CDR3 totals 15 residues. J was trimmed by 5 bases and V by 5 bases; bases with no gene match: 7. For the CDR3, the DNA is TGTGCCAGCAGCGTCACTAGCGGGCCCCACAATGAGCAGTTCTTC. This codes for CASSVTSGPHNEQFF.

This clonotype appeared many times. J is TRBJ1-5 and V is TRBV4-3; D unclear. From germline, CDR1 is LGHNA and CDR2 YSLEER. V was cut by 6 bases and J by 0 bases, with 9 bases left in between. The CDR3 is 14 amino acids. The CDR3 region has the DNA TGCGCCAGCAGTCGACGATATAGCAATCAGCCCCAGCATTTT. Amino acids: CASSRRYSNQPQHF.

Many counts were recorded for this clonotype. The V gene is TRBV6-6, the J gene TRBJ2-5, with D possibly called TRBD1 or TRBD2 (5 bases each). Germline V gene data show CDR1 as MNHNY and CDR2 as SVGAGI (reference sequence). The CDR3 is 14 residues long. Deletions cut 2 bases from V and 4 bases from J, with 11 bases between. The CDR3 protein is CASSYEGAGETQYF. The CDR3 DNA sequence: TGTGCCAGCAGTTACGAAGGGGCGGGAGAGACCCAGTACTTC.

This clonotype was seen more than once but under ten times. This chain connects TRBV6-2 or TRBV6-3 to TRBJ1-5, with a possible D match to TRBD1 (6 bases). Trimming took off 10 bases at V and 10 bases at J, with 23 bases between the two ends. The CDR3 covers 14 residues. The germline V gene has CDR1 MNHEY and CDR2 SVGEGT. CDR3 residues: CATQQGTLKDPQHF. DNA of the CDR3: TGTGCCACCCAACAGGGAACATTGAAGGATCCCCAGCATTTT.

The chain links TRBV11-2 to TRBJ2-1; 8 bases agree with TRBD1. The CDR3 spans 15 residues. The germline V gene has CDR1 SGHAT and CDR2 FQNNGV. With V trimmed by 5 bases and J by 9 bases, 12 bases remained unmatched. The CDR3 nucleotides read TGTGCCAGCAGCCTATCTACAGGGGGAGGAGGTGAGCAGTTCTTC. This codes for CASSLSTGGGGEQFF.

Note on this clonotype: A clone one base away is much larger, so this may be a read error. J is TRBJ2-4 and V is TRBV5-6; D is possibly TRBD1 (5 bases). This CDR3 contains 15 residues. The germline V gene encodes CDR1 SGHDT and CDR2 YYEEEE. With 5 bases removed from V and 9 bases from J, the gap between germline ends came to 21 bases. CDR3 protein: CASRSWGAWVGIQYF. CDR3 bases: TGTGCCAGCAGGAGCTGGGGCGCTTGGGTAGGCATTCAGTACTTC.

This sequence joins TRBV19 and TRBJ2-1; 12 bases fit TRBD1. The V gene's germline CDR1 is LNHDA and CDR2 SQIVND (reference sequence). This CDR3 spans 16 amino acids. The V segment lost 4 bases and the J segment 3 bases; nucleotides outside the gene matches: 4. The CDR3 sequence: CASSTGTGGFYNEQFF. CDR3 nucleotides: TGTGCCAGTAGTACCGGGACAGGGGGCTTCTACAATGAGCAGTTCTTC.

This clonotype has ten or more counts. The V call is TRBV9, the J call TRBJ2-7, with TRBD2 as a possible D gene (6 bases). V was pared by 0 bases and J by 2 bases, with 12 bases between. The germline V gene has CDR1 SGDLS and CDR2 YYNGEE. There are 15 residues in the CDR3. The CDR3 DNA follows: TGTGCCAGCAGCGTAGATGGAGGGGCCCCCTACGAGCAGTACTTC. Its translation is CASSVDGGAPYEQYF.

Details on this clonotype: One base away lies a much larger clone, so this may be a sequencing read error. The chain uses TRBV20-1 and TRBJ2-2; TRBD2 matches at 7 bases. The V segment lost 0 bases and the J segment 9 bases; nucleotides outside the gene matches: 10. The CDR3 has 15 residues. Germline loops: CDR1 DFQATT, CDR2 SNEGSKA (reference sequence). The CDR3 DNA sequence: TGCAGTGCTAGAGATCTGGAGCGGGGTGCCAGGGAGCTGTTTTTT. Its protein product is CSARDLERGARELFF.

Regarding this clonotype: A much larger clone is a single base away; this may be a read error. The rearrangement joins TRBV29-1 to TRBJ2-5; D could derive from TRBD1 or TRBD2 (6 bases each). Trimming stripped 5 bases from V and 1 base from J, with 17 bases between. This CDR3 comprises 15 residues. Looked up from germline, CDR1 is SQVTM and CDR2 is ANQGSEA. CDR3 protein: CSVTSGVGGQETQYF. The CDR3 DNA reads as TGCAGCGTTACCTCAGGGGTGGGGGGCCAAGAGACCCAGTACTTC.

There are a few counts of this clonotype. J is TRBJ2-1 and V is TRBV7-9; perhaps TRBD1 as D (5 bases). Between the trimmed V and J ends, which lost 0 bases and 3 bases, there was a span of 21 bases. The CDR3 is made up of 19 amino acids. In germline, CDR1 is SEHNR, CDR2 FQNEAQ (reference sequence). The CDR3 spells CASSLAGALGQLFYNEQFF. CDR3 coding DNA: TGTGCCAGCAGCTTAGCAGGGGCCCTAGGGCAGCTATTCTACAATGAGCAGTTCTTC.

V and J are TRBV7-9 and TRBJ2-2, with 7 bases fitting TRBD1. This CDR3 region has 15 residues. The V gene's germline CDR1 is SEHNR and CDR2 FQNEAQ (reference sequence). The junction had 13 bases not matched to a gene; V was cut back by 5 bases and J by 10 bases. The CDR3 loop is CASSLGTDLSVELFF. The DNA for the CDR3 is TGTGCCAGCAGCCTCGGGACAGATCTCTCCGTGGAGCTGTTTTTT.

The rearrangement uses TRBV28 and TRBJ1-4, with D maybe TRBD1 (5 bases). The CDR3 is 16 residues long. Trimming pared 6 bases from V and 5 bases from J, leaving 19 bases between. Germline lookup yields CDR1 MDHEN and CDR2 SYDVKM. In DNA, the CDR3 is TGTGCCAGCAGGGAAGACAGAACCCAATGGAATGAAAAACTGTTTTTT. Its protein is CASREDRTQWNEKLFF.

V gene TRBV4-2 combines with J gene TRBJ2-7; 9 positions agree with TRBD2. The CDR3 is made up of 16 amino acids. Germline V gene data show CDR1 as LGHNA and CDR2 as YNFKEQ. V shed 0 bases, J shed 4 bases, and the junction held 7 bases outside the gene matches. The DNA of the CDR3 is TGTGCCAGCAGCCAAGATTTATCACTAGCGGGTTACGAGCAGTACTTC. Its protein is CASSQDLSLAGYEQYF.

This clonotype appeared a single time. The chain uses TRBV5-5 and TRBJ1-5; tentatively, D is TRBD1 (6 bases). The CDR3 length is 15 residues. The V end was cut by 7 bases, the J end by 5 bases, with 19 bases between. Germline V lookup: CDR1 SGHKS, CDR2 YYEKEE (reference sequence). CDR3 sequence (DNA): TGTGCCAGCGGCTCGGAAGGGACATATTATCAGCCCCAGCATTTT. Translating gives CASGSEGTYYQPQHF.

This clonotype came up many times. The V and J genes are TRBV12-3 or TRBV12-4 and TRBJ2-6; 8 positions match TRBD1. The ends lost 6 bases at V and 1 base at J; junction bases unmatched: 2. CDR3 size: 15 residues. The CDR3 DNA reads as TGTGCCAGCAGGGACAGGGATTCTGGGGCCAACGTCCTGACTTTC. Translation gives CASRDRDSGANVLTF.

This clonotype was found many times. The chain links TRBV4-3 to TRBJ1-1; unclear D gene. V was clipped by 4 bases and J by 1 base, with 13 bases between them. Looked up from germline, CDR1 is LGHNA and CDR2 is YSLEER. The CDR3 spans 15 residues. CDR3 in amino acids: CASSRARHSNTEAFF. CDR3 sequence (DNA): TGCGCCAGCAGCCGCGCTCGACATTCGAACACTGAAGCTTTCTTT.

The sample holds a few counts of this clonotype. The chain employs TRBV6-6 and TRBJ1-2, with TRBD1 matching over 12 bases. CDR3 size: 16 residues. The V and J ends lost 5 bases and 3 bases, in that order; junction bases with no gene match: 7. Germline CDR1 and CDR2: MNHNY and SVGAGI (reference sequence). For the CDR3, the DNA is TGTGCCAGCAGTAGAGGGACAGGGGGCATGGACTATGGCTACACCTTC. As protein: CASSRGTGGMDYGYTF.

This clonotype was seen a few times. The CDR3 protein is CASSLTLSYEQYF. CDR3 DNA: TGTGCCAGCAGCTTGACCCTCTCCTACGAGCAGTACTTC. The genes are TRBV5-6 and TRBJ2-7; D is unclear. CDR3 length: 13 amino acids. V shed 1 base and J shed 0 bases, with 5 bases lying between them. CDR1 is SGHDT and CDR2 is YYEEEE in the germline V gene.

The CDR3 DNA is TGTGCCAGCAGTTACGGGGGTGTCACAGATACGCAGTATTTT. This sequence encodes CASSYGGVTDTQYF. V is TRBV6-5 and J is TRBJ2-3, with D tentatively TRBD1 or TRBD2 (5 bases each). Trimming pared 2 bases from V and 2 bases from J, leaving 8 bases between. The germline V gene has CDR1 MNHEY and CDR2 SVGAGI. The CDR3 sequence is 14 residues long.

To note about this clonotype: A much more abundant neighbour one base away suggests this may be a read error. DNA for the CDR3: TGCGCCAACAGCCCCTCCGGAGGGACGGGATACAATGAGCAGTTCTTC. Amino acids: CANSPSGGTGYNEQFF. V and J are TRBV4-3 and TRBJ2-1; TRBD2 might be the D (6 bases). The CDR3 consists of 16 residues. The germline CDR1 and CDR2 sequences are LGHNA and YSLEER.

The sample holds many counts of this clonotype. The CDR3 nucleotides are TGTGCCAGCAGCCACCTGGTAGCGGGAGCCGGGGAGCTGTTTTTT. Translation: CASSHLVAGAGELFF. This rearrangement joins TRBV7-9 to TRBJ2-2; the match to TRBD2 covers 9 bases. The J segment lost 6 bases and the V segment lost 5 bases, leaving 7 bases of the junction unmatched. The CDR3 is 15 residues long. Per the germline V gene, CDR1 is SEHNR and CDR2 is FQNEAQ (reference sequence).

This clonotype was recorded a few times. The chain couples TRBV28 to TRBJ2-2; 8 positions match TRBD1. CDR1 and CDR2 (germline): MDHEN, SYDVKM. This CDR3 region has 14 residues. V lost 4 bases and J lost 7; bases outside the gene matches: 5. The CDR3 sequence is CASSSYRGIGELFF. Here the CDR3 DNA reads TGTGCCAGCAGTTCATACAGGGGGATCGGGGAGCTGTTTTTT. The full variable domain, in which reference TRBV28 and TRBJ2-2 provide the parts outside the CDR3, is DVKVTQSSRYLVKRTGEKVFLECVQDMDHENMFWYRQDPGLGLRLIYFSYDVKMKEKGDIPEGYSVSREKKERFSLILESASTNQTSMYLCASSSYRGIGELFFGEGSRLTVL.

There are many counts of this clonotype. V and J are TRBV30 and TRBJ1-1; D gene unclear. CDR1 GTSNPN and CDR2 SVGIG come from the germline V gene (reference sequence). This CDR3 region has 12 residues. Trimming removed 1 base at V and 5 bases at J, with 8 bases between. CDR3 nucleotide sequence: TGTGCCTGGAGTGCTCTGGGGACTGAAGCTTTCTTT. Its translation: CAWSALGTEAFF.

The sample holds many counts of this clonotype. The chain uses TRBV24-1 and TRBJ2-1; D ambiguous. From germline, CDR1 is KGHDR and CDR2 SFDVKD. The CDR3 loop spans 12 amino acids. V shed 3 bases and J shed 7 bases, with 6 bases lying between them. The CDR3 coding sequence is TGTGCCACCAGTGATGAACAGAATGAGCAGTTCTTC. Protein product: CATSDEQNEQFF.

This chain joins TRBV30 and TRBJ2-3; the match to TRBD2 covers 11 bases. The CDR3 length is 16 residues. The germline V gene encodes CDR1 GTSNPN and CDR2 SVGIG (reference sequence). V shed 1 base and J 6 bases; nucleotides not matched to a gene: 9. The CDR3 loop reads CAWSGVAGGTRDTQYF. The CDR3 coding sequence is TGTGCCTGGAGTGGGGTAGCGGGGGGGACCCGGGATACGCAGTATTTT.

This clonotype was recorded at least ten times. The V gene is TRBV27, the J gene TRBJ2-3; the D is unclear. The CDR3 covers 14 residues. The V gene lost 6 bases and the J gene lost 0 bases, with 10 bases spanning the gap. Germline lookup yields CDR1 MNHEY and CDR2 SMNVEV (reference sequence). The CDR3 protein is CASSTKSSTDTQYF. The CDR3 DNA follows: TGTGCCAGCAGCACGAAATCTAGCACAGATACGCAGTATTTT.

This clonotype was observed a few times. The J gene is TRBJ1-2, the V gene TRBV30; 7 bases are shared with TRBD1. V dropped 0 bases and J dropped 6; count of bases not matched to a gene: 4. CDR3 length equals 13 residues. Germline CDR1 GTSNPN, CDR2 SVGIG (reference sequence). The CDR3 protein is CAWSVRGQNGYTF. The CDR3, as DNA: TGTGCCTGGAGTGTGAGGGGGCAGAATGGCTACACCTTC.

This chain uses TRBV6-2 or TRBV6-3 with TRBJ2-5; 7 nucleotides align to TRBD1. Germline CDR1 and CDR2: MNHEY and SVGEGT. The trim removed 0 bases at V and 2 bases at J, leaving 9 bases unmatched. This CDR3 spans 17 amino acids. As DNA, the CDR3 is TGTGCCAGCAGTTACTCGGGGACAGTAGCTTCTCAAGAGACCCAGTACTTC. Its translation: CASSYSGTVASQETQYF.